These 24 T cell receptor beta chains were sequenced from one sample in a study of control samples from healthy donors and cancer patients. Data came from immunoSEQ multiplex PCR; TCRdb stores just in-frame clones and leaves some out. The sample lists over 150,000 clones; just over 95% were seen once. Sequenced sample: blood. The receptors were gathered from a woman aged 30 to 39 in good health.

The chain has TRBV5-1 and TRBJ1-3, with 7 bases that match TRBD1. Germline V gene lookup returns CDR1 SGHRS and CDR2 YFSETQ. This CDR3 has 14 residues. The ends lost 4 bases at V and 2 bases at J; junction bases unmatched: 3. The CDR3 reads CASSQTGTGNTIYF. Here the CDR3 DNA reads TGCGCCAGCAGCCAGACAGGGACTGGAAACACCATATATTTT.

The chain combines TRBV6-2 or TRBV6-3 with TRBJ2-1, with 8 nucleotides matching TRBD1. This CDR3 spans 16 amino acids. The V gene end was trimmed by 0 bases and the J gene end by 5 bases; junction bases not matched to a gene: 6. Germline-derived CDR1 and CDR2 are MNHEY and SVGEGT. CDR3: CASSYSENRGDNEQFF. CDR3 nucleotide sequence: TGTGCCAGCAGTTACTCGGAGAACAGGGGGGACAATGAGCAGTTCTTC.

The chain joins TRBV21-1 to TRBJ2-3; the D segment call TRBD2 is taken from the table without a DNA check. TRBV21-1 counts as a pseudogene. The CDR3 has 18 residues. The CDR3 DNA reads as TGTGCCAGCAGCCCCAAACTCCCCGTAGCGGGAGGGCCTGATACGCAGTATTTT. Translating it yields CASSPKLPVAGGPDTQYF.

The V gene is TRBV28, the J gene TRBJ2-7; D is ambiguous. This CDR3 is built from 16 residues. Between the trimmed V and J ends, which lost 2 bases and 0 bases, there was a span of 14 bases. The germline gives CDR1 MDHEN, CDR2 SYDVKM. CDR3 residues: CASSLGPSGLSYEQYF. The DNA of the CDR3 is TGTGCCAGCAGTTTAGGTCCCTCGGGTCTCTCCTACGAGCAGTACTTC.

This chain links TRBV6-6 with TRBJ2-7, with 7 positions matching TRBD1. CDR3 length: 14 residues. V lost 4 bases and J lost 1; bases outside the gene matches: 4. The germline gives CDR1 MNHNY, CDR2 SVGAGI (reference sequence). CDR3 DNA sequence: TGTGCCAGCAGTTCCGTGGACAGGTCCTACGAGCAGTACTTC. Its protein is CASSSVDRSYEQYF.

This rearrangement joins TRBV5-5 to TRBJ1-2, with D perhaps TRBD1 (5 bases). Germline V gene data show CDR1 as SGHKS and CDR2 as YYEKEE (reference sequence). Trimming stripped 2 bases from V and 5 bases from J, with 7 bases between. The CDR3 is 12 residues long. DNA of the CDR3: TGTGCCAGCAGCTTAGGGGAATATGGCTACACCTTC. It encodes CASSLGEYGYTF.

The gene calls are TRBV20-1 and TRBJ1-5; a weak D match, TRBD1 (6 bases). Germline assignment: CDR1 DFQATT and CDR2 SNEGSKA (reference sequence). CDR3 length equals 15 residues. V lost 3 bases and J lost 0, with 12 bases in between. The CDR3 DNA reads TGCAGTGCTAGTACGACAGGTTATAGCAATCAGCCCCAGCATTTT. As protein: CSASTTGYSNQPQHF.

The chain recombines TRBV30 with TRBJ1-1, with D perhaps matching TRBD1 (5 bases). Germline CDR1 GTSNPN, CDR2 SVGIG (reference sequence). The CDR3 is 14 residues long. Trimming removed 6 bases from V and 0 bases from J, with 14 bases in between. Here the CDR3 reads CACRMQGMNTEAFF. DNA for the CDR3: TGTGCCTGCCGGATGCAGGGTATGAACACTGAAGCTTTCTTT.

The count of this clone is one. The genes are TRBV27 and TRBJ1-2, with TRBD1 matching 10 bases. Germline values: CDR1 MNHEY, CDR2 SMNVEV (reference sequence). With V trimmed by 6 bases and J by 7 bases, 2 bases remained unmatched. The CDR3 extends over 12 amino acids. The CDR3, as DNA: TGTGCCAGCAGGACAGGGGGCTTTGGCTACACCTTC. Its protein product is CASRTGGFGYTF.

The chain recombines TRBV2 with TRBJ1-1; D gene ambiguous. The length of the CDR3 is 15 residues. V lost 2 bases, J lost 5 bases, and 15 bases lay in between. CDR1 is SNHLY and CDR2 is FYNNEI in the germline V gene. This CDR3 reads CASSENNFGRTEAFF. The CDR3 DNA reads TGTGCCAGCAGTGAAAATAACTTCGGACGGACTGAAGCTTTCTTT.

The rearrangement links TRBV4-2 to TRBJ2-2; D could derive from TRBD1 or TRBD2 (5 bases each). CDR3 length: 14 residues. CDR1 is LGHNA, CDR2 YNFKEQ, per germline. The ends were cut back, 10 bases at V and 4 bases at J, with 16 bases in the middle. Here the CDR3 reads CAMGDEGGTGELFF. CDR3 DNA: TGTGCCATGGGGGACGAGGGTGGCACCGGGGAGCTGTTTTTT.

The chain joins TRBV6-5 to TRBJ2-5; 11 bases fit TRBD2. Germline trimming cut 4 bases from V and 2 bases from J; bases unmatched to any gene: 6. The CDR3 extends over 16 amino acids. Per germline, CDR1 MNHEY and CDR2 SVGAGI. CDR3 DNA: TGTGCCAGCAGTTTTGGGACTAGCGGTAATCAAGAGACCCAGTACTTC. Its protein is CASSFGTSGNQETQYF.

A few counts support this clone. This same CDR3 is encoded by further DNA sequences in the sample. The gene calls are TRBV5-1 and TRBJ1-2; perhaps TRBD1 as D (5 bases). Per germline, CDR1 SGHRS and CDR2 YFSETQ. V gave up 0 bases and J gave up 2 bases, with 5 bases separating them. The CDR3 sequence is 13 residues long. The CDR3 loop reads CASSLEGNYGYTF. CDR3 in DNA: TGCGCCAGCAGCTTGGAGGGGAACTATGGCTACACCTTC.

This chain uses TRBV2 with TRBJ2-7; D ambiguous. This CDR3 has 11 amino acids. The V end was cut by 7 bases, the J end by 4 bases, with 8 bases between. From germline, CDR1 is SNHLY and CDR2 FYNNEI. CDR3 sequence reads: CASTQEYEQYF. In nucleotides, the CDR3 is TGTGCCAGCACCCAGGAGTACGAGCAGTACTTC. Variable domain in full (rest from reference TRBV2 and TRBJ2-7): EPEVTQTPSHQVTQMGQEVILRCVPISNHLYFYWYRQILGQKVEFLVSFYNNEISEKSEIFDDQFSVERPDGSNFTLKIRSTKLEDSAMYFCASTQEYEQYFGPGTRLTVT.

V is TRBV10-1 and J is TRBJ2-5; TRBD1 agrees at 7 bases. V lost 0 bases, J lost 1 base, and 2 bases stayed unmatched. Per the germline V gene, CDR1 is WNHNN and CDR2 is SYGVQD (reference sequence). This CDR3 spans 15 amino acids. CDR3 loop: CASSESAGGQETQYF. The CDR3 region has the DNA TGCGCCAGCAGTGAGTCGGCAGGGGGCCAAGAGACCCAGTACTTC.

This clone was detected once. This chain uses TRBV5-1 with TRBJ2-1; no definite D call. Germline lookup yields CDR1 SGHRS and CDR2 YFSETQ. The V end was cut by 0 bases, the J end by 0 bases, with 4 bases between. The CDR3 loop spans 14 amino acids. CDR3 sequence: CASSLARSYNEQFF. The CDR3 DNA reads TGCGCCAGCAGCTTGGCGCGCTCCTACAATGAGCAGTTCTTC.

The chain is built from TRBV30 and TRBJ1-5; 7 bases are a match to TRBD1. The CDR3 is 17 residues long. V was pared by 0 bases and J by 0 bases, with 8 bases of the junction left unmatched. Looked up from germline, CDR1 is GTSNPN and CDR2 is SVGIG (reference sequence). The CDR3 DNA reads TGTGCCTGGAGTGTACAGGGGAGGGCCAGTAGCAATCAGCCCCAGCATTTT. It is translated as CAWSVQGRASSNQPQHF. The full variable domain, with the rest looked up from reference TRBV30 and TRBJ1-5, is SQTIHQWPATLVQPVGSPLSLECTVEGTSNPNLYWYRQAAGRGLQLLFYSVGIGQISSEVPQNLSASRPQDRQFILSSKKLLLSDSGFYLCAWSVQGRASSNQPQHFGDGTRLSIL.

This sequence joins TRBV5-1 and TRBJ2-2; 7 bases are a match to TRBD2. From germline, CDR1 is SGHRS and CDR2 YFSETQ. CDR3 length: 15 amino acids. V gave up 0 bases and J gave up 4 bases; unmatched junction bases: 3. CDR3 sequence: CASSLVLASTGELFF. The CDR3 DNA is TGCGCCAGCAGCTTGGTACTAGCGTCCACCGGGGAGCTGTTTTTT.

The rearrangement joins TRBV27 to TRBJ2-3, with D perhaps matching TRBD1 or TRBD2 (5 bases each). The germline V and J ends were trimmed by 2 bases and 3 bases, with 12 bases remaining between them. The CDR3 runs to 15 residues. Germline lookup yields CDR1 MNHEY and CDR2 SMNVEV (reference sequence). CDR3 sequence (DNA): TGTGCCAGCAGTTTACTGGGGGATTGGACAGATACGCAGTATTTT. Amino acid sequence: CASSLLGDWTDTQYF.

This chain connects TRBV15 to TRBJ1-2; 7 bases fit TRBD1. The junction had 7 bases not matched to a gene; V was cut back by 5 bases and J by 1 base. The germline CDR1 and CDR2 sequences are LNHNV and YYDKDF (reference sequence). The CDR3 consists of 15 residues. The CDR3 here is CATSPGQNYNYGYTF. The DNA for the CDR3 is TGTGCCACCAGCCCGGGACAGAATTATAACTATGGCTACACCTTC.

This clone was observed a single time. This chain links TRBV2 with TRBJ1-2, with a possible D match to TRBD1 (5 bases). CDR1 and CDR2 from the germline V gene are SNHLY and FYNNEI. The CDR3 is made up of 13 amino acids. V was pared by 5 bases and J by 8 bases, with 15 bases between. The CDR3 loop reads CASSPRGEGGYTF. The DNA of the CDR3 is TGTGCCAGCAGTCCTCGGGGCGAAGGGGGCTACACCTTC.

The chain links TRBV7-8 to TRBJ2-1; D is unresolved. This CDR3 region has 14 residues. The germline V gene encodes CDR1 SGHVS and CDR2 FQNEAQ. With 4 bases removed from V and 5 bases from J, the gap between germline ends came to 12 bases. CDR3 sequence reads: CASSWVRDNNEQFF. Here the CDR3 DNA reads TGTGCCAGCAGCTGGGTGCGAGATAACAATGAGCAGTTCTTC.

This chain joins TRBV19 and TRBJ1-2; 8 bases agree with TRBD1. The trim removed 6 bases at V and 7 bases at J, leaving 13 bases unmatched. Germline lookup yields CDR1 LNHDA and CDR2 SQIVND (reference sequence). The CDR3 is made up of 15 amino acids. For the CDR3, the DNA is TGTGCCAGTAGGGGCGCAGGGGGCGGTTTTGGTGGCTACACCTTC. Translating gives CASRGAGGGFGGYTF. Full variable domain (outside the CDR3, taken from reference TRBV19 and TRBJ1-2): DGGITQSPKYLFRKEGQNVTLSCEQNLNHDAMYWYRQDPGQGLRLIYYSQIVNDFQKGDIAEGYSVSREKKESFPLTVTSAQKNPTAFYLCASRGAGGGFGGYTFGSGTRLTVV.

CDR3 in amino acids: CASSLPGQGAETQYF. The CDR3 DNA is TGTGCCAGCAGCTTGCCGGGACAGGGGGCAGAGACCCAGTACTTC. V and J are TRBV5-6 and TRBJ2-5; 12 nucleotides agree with TRBD1. The V gene end was trimmed by 1 base and the J gene end by 4 bases; junction bases not matched to a gene: 2. CDR3 length: 15 residues. The germline CDR1 and CDR2 sequences are SGHDT and YYEEEE.